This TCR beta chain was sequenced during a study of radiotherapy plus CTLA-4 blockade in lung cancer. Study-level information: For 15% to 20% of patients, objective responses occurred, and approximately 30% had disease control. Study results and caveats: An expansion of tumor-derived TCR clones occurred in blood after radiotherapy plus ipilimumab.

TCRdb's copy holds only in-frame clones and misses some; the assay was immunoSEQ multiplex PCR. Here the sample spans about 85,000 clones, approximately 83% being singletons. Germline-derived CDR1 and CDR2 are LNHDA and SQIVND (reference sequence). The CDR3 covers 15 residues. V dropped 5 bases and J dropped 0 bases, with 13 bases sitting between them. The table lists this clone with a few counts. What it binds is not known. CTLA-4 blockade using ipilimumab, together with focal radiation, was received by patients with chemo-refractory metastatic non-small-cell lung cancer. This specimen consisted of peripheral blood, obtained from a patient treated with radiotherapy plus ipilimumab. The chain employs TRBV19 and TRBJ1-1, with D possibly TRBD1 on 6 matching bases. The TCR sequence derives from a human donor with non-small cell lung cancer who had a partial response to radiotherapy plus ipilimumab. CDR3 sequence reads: CASSRTDLMNTEAFF. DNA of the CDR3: TGTGCCAGTAGTCGGACAGACTTAATGAACACTGAAGCTTTCTTT. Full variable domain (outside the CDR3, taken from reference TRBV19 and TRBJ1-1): DGGITQSPKYLFRKEGQNVTLSCEQNLNHDAMYWYRQDPGQGLRLIYYSQIVNDFQKGDIAEGYSVSREKKESFPLTVTSAQKNPTAFYLCASSRTDLMNTEAFFGQGTRLTVV.